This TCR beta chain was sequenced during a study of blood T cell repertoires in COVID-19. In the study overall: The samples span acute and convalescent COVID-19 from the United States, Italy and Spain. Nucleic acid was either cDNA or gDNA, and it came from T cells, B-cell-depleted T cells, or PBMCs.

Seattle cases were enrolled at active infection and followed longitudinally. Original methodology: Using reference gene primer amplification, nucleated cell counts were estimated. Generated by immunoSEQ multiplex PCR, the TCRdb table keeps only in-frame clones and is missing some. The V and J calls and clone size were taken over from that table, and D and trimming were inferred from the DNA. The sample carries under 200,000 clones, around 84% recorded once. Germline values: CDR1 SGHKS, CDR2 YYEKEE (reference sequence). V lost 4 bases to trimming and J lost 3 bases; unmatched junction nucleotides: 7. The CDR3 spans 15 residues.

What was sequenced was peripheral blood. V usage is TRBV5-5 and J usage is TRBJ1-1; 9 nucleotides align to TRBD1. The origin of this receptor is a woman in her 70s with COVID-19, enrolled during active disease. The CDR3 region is CASSPGTGTHTEAFF. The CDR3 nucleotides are TGTGCCAGCAGCCCCGGGACAGGGACTCACACTGAAGCTTTCTTT.